This T cell receptor beta chain was recovered during a study of beta chain features in type 1 diabetes. Study-wide results and caveats: In every one of the four CD4+ subsets, TCRB CDR3s were moderately but significantly shorter in Type 1 diabetes patients.

A remark on this clone: No antigen is known for it.

Every isolated RNA sample was fully reverse transcribed, so sequencing captured expressed TCRB transcripts. Reads from naive, central memory and regulatory T cell samples averaged about 3.3 million. TCRdb's table, derived via immunoSEQ multiplex PCR, lists solely in-frame clones and lacks some. The table has 600,000 to 700,000 clones, around 11% seen once. This CDR3 has 14 amino acids. CDR1 SGHTA and CDR2 FQGNSA come from the germline V gene. The V and J ends lost 2 bases and 3 bases respectively, with 10 bases between them. The TCR sequence derives from a man younger than 45 with type 1 diabetes. V usage is TRBV7-2 and J usage is TRBJ1-1; perhaps TRBD1 as D (5 bases). Sequences were obtained from naive CD4+ T cells from blood. CDR3 sequence (DNA): TGTGCCAGCAGCTTACCAGGGTGGGACACTGAAGCTTTCTTT. Its protein is CASSLPGWDTEAFF.